The 26 T cell receptor beta chains reported below all come from one sample, sequenced in a study of blood T cell repertoires in COVID-19. Data came from immunoSEQ multiplex PCR; TCRdb stores just in-frame clones and leaves some out. Among around 50,000 clones listed, more than 75% were seen once. Specimen: peripheral blood. The receptors derive from a woman between 55 and 75 years old with acute or convalescent COVID-19.

V usage is TRBV20-1 and J usage is TRBJ2-1, with D maybe TRBD2 (7 bases). The CDR3 covers 15 residues. V dropped 3 bases and J dropped 7 bases, with 19 bases sitting between them. CDR1 and CDR2 from the germline V gene are DFQATT and SNEGSKA (reference sequence). The CDR3 bases are TGCAGTGCTAGTTCCAGCGGGGCCCAGGGGAATGAGCAGTTCTTC. Translated, it gives CSASSSGAQGNEQFF.

Only one count was recorded for this clone. In DNA form, the CDR3 reads TGTGCCAGCAGCTTAAAGTCGGAGGAGGGGACCCAGTACTTC. Translated: CASSLKSEEGTQYF. V usage is TRBV7-9 and J usage is TRBJ2-5; tentatively, D is TRBD2 (6 bases). The ends were cut back, 2 bases at V and 7 bases at J, with 14 bases in the middle. This CDR3 contains 14 residues. Germline CDR1 and CDR2: SEHNR and FQNEAQ (reference sequence).

The genes are TRBV27 and TRBJ2-3; 12 bases are shared with TRBD2. Germline assignment: CDR1 MNHEY and CDR2 SMNVEV (reference sequence). V shed 3 bases, J shed 2 bases, and the junction held 3 bases outside the gene matches. This CDR3 has 16 amino acids. This chain's CDR3 is CASSFGLAGYTDTQYF. DNA for the CDR3: TGTGCCAGCAGTTTCGGACTAGCGGGGTACACAGATACGCAGTATTTT.

V usage is TRBV24-1 and J usage is TRBJ2-1; a weak D match, TRBD2 (6 bases). The germline CDR1 and CDR2 sequences are KGHDR and SFDVKD. Trimming removed 4 bases at V and 9 bases at J, with 21 bases between. The CDR3 runs 16 residues. CDR3 sequence (DNA): TGTGCCACCAGTGACCCCCGGGCCCCCATGGAGGGTGAGCAGTTCTTC. This sequence encodes CATSDPRAPMEGEQFF.

The chain uses TRBV6-4 and TRBJ1-1, with a weak D call TRBD1 (5 bases). CDR1 and CDR2 (germline): MRHNA, SNTAGT. Deletions cut 5 bases from V and 5 bases from J, with 12 bases between. The CDR3 runs to 13 residues. CDR3 amino acids: CASSPQGGTEAFF. For the CDR3, the DNA is TGTGCCAGCAGTCCTCAGGGAGGGACTGAAGCTTTCTTT.

The chain is built from TRBV20-1 and TRBJ1-1; 8 bases are a match to TRBD1. J gave up 10 bases and V 4 bases, and 2 bases lay outside the gene matches. This CDR3 contains 10 residues. Germline CDR1 reads DFQATT; CDR2 reads SNEGSKA (reference sequence). The CDR3, as DNA: TGCAGTGCTACACAGGGGGGAGCTTTCTTT. Amino acid sequence: CSATQGGAFF.

The genes are TRBV5-4 and TRBJ1-2; 7 nucleotides agree with TRBD1. V trimming: 6 bases; J trimming: 6 bases; junction bases outside the gene matches: 8. The CDR3 totals 13 residues. Germline V lookup: CDR1 SGHNT, CDR2 YYREEE (reference sequence). CDR3 loop: CASTLTGSDGYTF. As DNA, the CDR3 is TGTGCCAGCACCCTGACAGGGTCGGATGGCTACACCTTC.

This chain joins TRBV7-9 and TRBJ2-3, with a possible D match to TRBD2 (7 bases). The germline gives CDR1 SEHNR, CDR2 FQNEAQ (reference sequence). The CDR3 spans 18 residues. The ends were cut back, 6 bases at V and 2 bases at J, with 24 bases in the middle. The CDR3 loop reads CASRERWGGRGDTDTQYF. CDR3 bases: TGTGCCAGCAGGGAGAGGTGGGGGGGCCGTGGCGACACAGATACGCAGTATTTT.

This clone was recorded only once. The CDR3 region is CASSLIGTGAYQPQHF. CDR3 in DNA: TGTGCCAGCAGCTTAATTGGTACAGGGGCTTATCAGCCCCAGCATTTT. The V gene is TRBV7-8, the J gene TRBJ1-5; 7 nucleotides agree with TRBD1. Trimming took 2 bases from V and 5 from J; bases not matched to a gene: 9. This CDR3 is 16 amino acids long. The germline V gene has CDR1 SGHVS and CDR2 FQNEAQ.

This clone was found once. The rearrangement joins TRBV7-8 to TRBJ1-6; 8 bases line up with TRBD1. Germline-derived CDR1 and CDR2 are SGHVS and FQNEAQ. This CDR3 is built from 15 residues. J lost 10 bases, V lost 2 bases, and 7 bases had no gene match. The CDR3 DNA follows: TGTGCCAGCAGCTTACTAACCCCAGGGGGCTCACCCCTCCACTTT. Translation: CASSLLTPGGSPLHF.

The gene calls are TRBV5-4 and TRBJ2-3, with 11 bases lining up with TRBD1. There are 14 residues in the CDR3. Germline CDR1 SGHNT, CDR2 YYREEE (reference sequence). Losses at the gene ends were 6 bases for V and 4 bases for J; bases not matched to a gene: 4. DNA for the CDR3: TGTGCCAGCATCCGGGACAGGGGGTCAGATACGCAGTATTTT. This codes for CASIRDRGSDTQYF.

This clone was recorded only once. The V gene is TRBV29-1, the J gene TRBJ2-5, with D maybe TRBD1 (6 bases). Looked up from germline, CDR1 is SQVTM and CDR2 is ANQGSEA. Trimming left V 2 bases short and J 3 bases short, with 7 bases between. This CDR3 region has 12 residues. DNA for the CDR3: TGCAGCGTTGAAAGGGACAAAGAGACCCAGTACTTC. This encodes CSVERDKETQYF.

The chain recombines TRBV7-9 with TRBJ1-4, with a weak D call TRBD1 (6 bases). The germline V gene has CDR1 SEHNR and CDR2 FQNEAQ (reference sequence). Trimming took off 4 bases at V and 6 bases at J, with 15 bases between the two ends. CDR3 size: 15 residues. The CDR3 DNA is TGTGCCAGCAGCTCATACAGGGTGGGGTATGAAAAACTGTTTTTT. Protein sequence: CASSSYRVGYEKLFF.

The J gene is TRBJ1-6, the V gene TRBV7-2, with TRBD1 identical over 8 bases. V lost 5 bases to trimming and J lost 9 bases; unmatched junction nucleotides: 9. This CDR3 comprises 15 residues. Germline V gives CDR1 SGHTA, CDR2 FQGNSA. The CDR3, as DNA: TGTGCCAGCAGCGATCAGGGGGCGCCAAGTTCACCCCTCCACTTT. This gives the protein CASSDQGAPSSPLHF. Supplemented by reference TRBV7-2 and TRBJ1-6, the full variable domain reads GAGVSQSPSNKVTEKGKDVELRCDPISGHTALYWYRQSLGQGLEFLIYFQGNSAPDKSGLPSDRFSAERTGGSVSTLTIQRTQQEDSAVYLCASSDQGAPSSPLHFGNGTRLTVT.

The rearrangement links TRBV25-1 to TRBJ1-4; D remains unclear. Trimming cost V 6 bases and J 5 bases, with 13 bases left between them. Germline assignment: CDR1 MGHDK and CDR2 SYGVNS. This CDR3 spans 14 amino acids. The CDR3: CASRDSASNEKLFF. DNA for the CDR3: TGTGCCAGCAGGGACTCCGCTTCCAATGAAAAACTGTTTTTT.

The V gene is TRBV7-9, the J gene TRBJ2-7; D is unresolved. The CDR3 has 10 amino acids. Trimming took off 5 bases at V and 6 bases at J, with 5 bases between the two ends. Germline CDR1 SEHNR, CDR2 FQNEAQ (reference sequence). This CDR3 is CASSPGEQYF. CDR3 DNA sequence: TGTGCCAGCAGCCCCGGCGAGCAGTACTTC.

V usage is TRBV4-3 and J usage is TRBJ2-1; TRBD1 matches 8 bases. V was pared by 3 bases and J by 0 bases, with 7 bases of the junction left unmatched. Germline V gene lookup returns CDR1 LGHNA and CDR2 YSLEER. The CDR3 has 17 amino acids. The CDR3 reads CASSQGTGRSSYNEQFF. Here the CDR3 DNA reads TGCGCCAGCAGCCAGGGGACAGGCCGAAGCTCCTACAATGAGCAGTTCTTC.

This clone was counted a single time. The V call is TRBV10-3, the J call TRBJ1-1; perhaps TRBD1 as D (6 bases). This CDR3 is 13 amino acids long. Germline CDR1 ENHRY, CDR2 SYGVKD. Deletions cut 6 bases from V and 3 bases from J, with 11 bases between. The CDR3 nucleotides read TGTGCCATCAGCAGGGGAGAGCACACTGAAGCTTTCTTT. Protein product: CAISRGEHTEAFF.

The chain couples TRBV7-3 to TRBJ1-6; D is undetermined. Germline V gene data show CDR1 as SGHTA and CDR2 as FQGTGA. CDR3 length: 16 amino acids. V was trimmed by 1 base and J by 6 bases, leaving 13 bases between them. The CDR3 loop reads CASSLNARGVNSPLHF. As DNA, the CDR3 is TGTGCCAGCAGCTTAAATGCCCGCGGGGTTAATTCACCCCTCCACTTT. The entire variable domain, with the rest obtained from reference TRBV7-3 and TRBJ1-6, is as follows: GAGVSQTPSNKVTEKGKYVELRCDPISGHTALYWYRQSLGQGPEFLIYFQGTGAADDSGLPNDRFFAVRPEGSVSTLKIQRTERGDSAVYLCASSLNARGVNSPLHFGNGTRLTVT.

The chain links TRBV6-2 or TRBV6-3 to TRBJ1-1; weak D call: TRBD1 (6 bases). Trimming took off 6 bases at V and 7 bases at J, with 18 bases between the two ends. In germline, CDR1 is MNHEY, CDR2 SVGEGT. This CDR3 comprises 14 residues. CDR3 loop: CASSSGGQLGEAFF. The CDR3, as DNA: TGTGCCAGCAGCTCGGGAGGACAGCTCGGTGAAGCTTTCTTT.

The chain recombines TRBV19 with TRBJ1-1; tentative D call: TRBD1 (5 bases). The CDR3 is made up of 15 amino acids. The V and J ends lost 5 bases and 5 bases respectively, with 18 bases between them. The germline V gene encodes CDR1 LNHDA and CDR2 SQIVND (reference sequence). The CDR3 sequence: CASSPRRVVKTEAFF. CDR3 DNA: TGTGCCAGTAGTCCCCGCAGGGTCGTCAAGACTGAAGCTTTCTTT.

This sequence joins TRBV2 and TRBJ2-2; 12 bases are a match to TRBD2. Per germline, CDR1 SNHLY and CDR2 FYNNEI. The CDR3 is 15 amino acids. The junction had 3 bases not matched to a gene; V was cut back by 5 bases and J by 5 bases. CDR3 sequence (DNA): TGTGCCAGCAGTCCGACTAGCGGGGGAACCGGGGAGCTGTTTTTT. Protein: CASSPTSGGTGELFF.

V and J are TRBV19 and TRBJ2-6; D call uncertain. The CDR3 consists of 18 residues. CDR1 is LNHDA, CDR2 SQIVND, per germline (reference sequence). Between the trimmed V and J ends, which lost 4 bases and 0 bases, there was a span of 16 bases. The CDR3 loop is CASSRVYPGSSGANVLTF. The DNA of the CDR3 is TGTGCCAGTAGTAGAGTCTATCCGGGTAGCTCTGGGGCCAACGTCCTGACTTTC.

The genes are TRBV2 and TRBJ1-6; TRBD1 might be the D (6 bases). V dropped 1 base and J dropped 0 bases, with 10 bases sitting between them. The CDR3 runs 17 residues. CDR1 and CDR2 from the germline V gene are SNHLY and FYNNEI. The CDR3 spells CASSEVGGSSYNSPLHF. CDR3 DNA: TGTGCCAGCAGTGAAGTAGGGGGAAGCTCCTATAATTCACCCCTCCACTTT. Full variable domain (rest looked up from reference TRBV2 and TRBJ1-6): EPEVTQTPSHQVTQMGQEVILRCVPISNHLYFYWYRQILGQKVEFLVSFYNNEISEKSEIFDDQFSVERPDGSNFTLKIRSTKLEDSAMYFCASSEVGGSSYNSPLHFGNGTRLTVT.

The chain uses TRBV30 and TRBJ1-6; 10 nucleotides line up with TRBD1. The trim removed 0 bases at V and 9 bases at J, leaving 5 bases unmatched. The CDR3 has 15 residues. The V gene's germline CDR1 is GTSNPN and CDR2 SVGIG (reference sequence). The CDR3 DNA is TGTGCCTGGAGTGTGGGACAGGGGACTGGTTCACCCCTCCACTTT. It codes for CAWSVGQGTGSPLHF.

This chain links TRBV12-3 or TRBV12-4 with TRBJ2-5; D call uncertain. The ends were cut back, 7 bases at V and 4 bases at J, with 13 bases in the middle. This CDR3 has 13 residues. CDR3 DNA sequence: TGTGCCAGCATGAGAGACTTTCCAGAGACCCAGTACTTC. Its translation is CASMRDFPETQYF.